This TCR beta chain was profiled in a study of blood T cell repertoires in COVID-19. In the study overall: COVID-19 samples from acute and convalescent phases originated in the United States, Italy and Spain. From T cells, B-cell-depleted T cells, or PBMCs came the material, which was cDNA or gDNA.

This CDR3 has 13 residues. Trimming removed 2 bases at V and 4 bases at J, with 8 bases between. Germline CDR1 reads GTSNPN; CDR2 reads SVGIG (reference sequence). This clone appeared once. Sequencing was performed with immunoSEQ multiplex PCR; in TCRdb, only in-frame clones are kept and a portion is missing. The sample lists some 100,000 clones, 80% to 95% occurring once. This TCR was recovered from a man aged 60-69 years with acute or convalescent COVID-19. The genes are TRBV30 and TRBJ2-2; possible D gene TRBD2, 6 bases. Specimen: peripheral blood. The CDR3 loop is CAWSSGVTGELFF. CDR3 in DNA: TGTGCCTGGAGTTCGGGAGTCACCGGGGAGCTGTTTTTT. Supplemented by reference TRBV30 and TRBJ2-2, the full variable domain reads SQTIHQWPATLVQPVGSPLSLECTVEGTSNPNLYWYRQAAGRGLQLLFYSVGIGQISSEVPQNLSASRPQDRQFILSSKKLLLSDSGFYLCAWSSGVTGELFFGEGSRLTVL.